The 23 T cell receptor beta chains below come from one sample, sequenced in a study of blood T cell repertoires in COVID-19. Profiling relied on immunoSEQ multiplex PCR, and the TCRdb table lists in-frame clones only, not all of them. The data contain 130,000 or so clones, over 75% of them singletons. Sequencing used peripheral blood. The receptors stem from a man over 45 with acute or convalescent COVID-19.

This clone was observed a few times. The chain has TRBV3-1 (or the pseudogene TRBV3-2) and TRBJ2-1, with unresolved D. V lost 7 bases, J lost 1 base, and 11 bases lay in between. The CDR3 extends over 14 amino acids. Germline V gene lookup returns CDR1 LGHDT and CDR2 YNNKEL (reference sequence). CDR3 sequence: CASTPSESYNEQFF. As DNA, the CDR3 is TGTGCCAGCACCCCGAGTGAGTCCTACAATGAGCAGTTCTTC.

The V gene is TRBV9, the J gene TRBJ1-1; possibly TRBD1 for D (5 bases). CDR3 size: 15 residues. Germline V gives CDR1 SGDLS, CDR2 YYNGEE. V was cut by 0 bases and J by 4 bases, with 13 bases left in between. The CDR3: CASSVAPVGGTEAFF. CDR3 nucleotides: TGTGCCAGCAGCGTAGCCCCAGTCGGGGGCACTGAAGCTTTCTTT.

The gene calls are TRBV30 and TRBJ2-7; TRBD1 matches at 10 bases. Germline V gene data show CDR1 as GTSNPN and CDR2 as SVGIG (reference sequence). The J segment lost 6 bases and the V segment lost 5 bases, leaving 10 bases of the junction unmatched. The CDR3 spans 14 residues. Written as DNA, the CDR3 is TGTGCCTGGGCTGTGAGACAGGGGGCAGTCGAGCAGTACTTC. Protein sequence: CAWAVRQGAVEQYF.

This rearrangement joins TRBV30 to TRBJ1-2, with 8 bases aligning to TRBD1. The germline V gene encodes CDR1 GTSNPN and CDR2 SVGIG (reference sequence). J gave up 4 bases and V 8 bases, and 3 bases lay outside the gene matches. The CDR3 totals 11 residues. Here the CDR3 reads CAVQGGYGYTF. The DNA of the CDR3 is TGTGCCGTACAGGGGGGCTATGGCTACACCTTC.

This rearrangement joins TRBV19 to TRBJ1-2; maybe TRBD1 (5 bases). V was pared by 0 bases and J by 7 bases, with 9 bases between. This CDR3 has 13 amino acids. Germline V CDR1 and CDR2: LNHDA, SQIVND (reference sequence). The CDR3 DNA follows: TGTGCCAGTAGTATAGACTCAGGGTCTGGCTACACCTTC. Its translation is CASSIDSGSGYTF.

This sequence joins TRBV3-1 (or the pseudogene TRBV3-2) and TRBJ2-7; 8 nucleotides match TRBD2. The CDR3 length is 16 residues. CDR1 and CDR2 (germline): LGHDT, YNNKEL (reference sequence). Germline trimming cut 4 bases from V and 3 bases from J; bases unmatched to any gene: 11. The CDR3 here is CASSLRGGVIIYEQYF. The CDR3 nucleotides are TGTGCCAGCAGCCTCCGGGGGGGGGTGATTATCTACGAGCAGTACTTC.

The rearrangement links TRBV7-9 to TRBJ1-1; D perhaps matches TRBD1 (5 bases). V was trimmed by 2 bases and J by 6 bases, leaving 16 bases between them. The CDR3 has 15 amino acids. Germline CDR1 reads SEHNR; CDR2 reads FQNEAQ (reference sequence). This CDR3 is CASSLIQGEAAEAFF. DNA for the CDR3: TGTGCCAGCAGCTTAATCCAGGGTGAGGCCGCTGAAGCTTTCTTT.

V gene TRBV24-1 combines with J gene TRBJ2-5; TRBD1 matches at 7 bases. There are 15 residues in the CDR3. Germline loops: CDR1 KGHDR, CDR2 SFDVKD. Trimming cost V 6 bases and J 1 base; bases outside gene matches: 7. CDR3 in DNA: TGTGCCACCAGTCAACACCGGGACAGCCAAGAGACCCAGTACTTC. Amino acid sequence: CATSQHRDSQETQYF.

The rearrangement uses TRBV6-5 and TRBJ1-1; the D gene is possibly TRBD1 (6 bases). The germline V and J ends were trimmed by 6 bases and 8 bases, with 13 bases remaining between them. This CDR3 has 12 amino acids. The V gene's germline CDR1 is MNHEY and CDR2 SVGAGI. As DNA, the CDR3 is TGTGCCAGCAGGGGGGGGCCAAGAGAAGCTTTCTTT. Amino acid sequence: CASRGGPREAFF.

CDR3 amino acids: CASSQDLQGAYGYTF. CDR3 DNA sequence: TGCGCCAGCAGCCAAGATCTGCAGGGGGCGTATGGCTACACCTTC. This rearrangement joins TRBV4-1 to TRBJ1-2, with TRBD1 matching 8 bases. The germline CDR1 and CDR2 sequences are MGHRA and YSYEKL. The CDR3 loop spans 15 amino acids. With V trimmed by 0 bases and J by 5 bases, 5 bases remained unmatched.

The chain employs TRBV15 and TRBJ2-5; D is perhaps TRBD2 (6 bases). The CDR3 is 14 amino acids. CDR1 LNHNV and CDR2 YYDKDF come from the germline V gene (reference sequence). Deletions cut 4 bases from V and 3 bases from J, with 12 bases between. In DNA, the CDR3 is TGTGCCACCAGCACCTCTTCGGGAGAAGAGACCCAGTACTTC. As protein: CATSTSSGEETQYF.

The CDR3 reads CASSLQGTEAFF. Written as DNA, the CDR3 is TGTGCCAGCAGTTTACAGGGGACTGAAGCTTTCTTT. The chain carries TRBV28 and TRBJ1-1; a weak D match, TRBD1 (6 bases). The germline CDR1 and CDR2 sequences are MDHEN and SYDVKM. This CDR3 contains 12 residues. Deletions cut 2 bases from V and 5 bases from J, with 6 bases between. Full variable domain (outside the CDR3, taken from reference TRBV28 and TRBJ1-1): DVKVTQSSRYLVKRTGEKVFLECVQDMDHENMFWYRQDPGLGLRLIYFSYDVKMKEKGDIPEGYSVSREKKERFSLILESASTNQTSMYLCASSLQGTEAFFGQGTRLTVV.

The DNA for the CDR3 is TGCAGCGTTGAAGATTTATCGGGTTTCGCGGGCGGCTACACCTTC. Residues: CSVEDLSGFAGGYTF. The genes are TRBV29-1 and TRBJ1-2; no clear D. V was pared by 0 bases and J by 8 bases, with 19 bases between. Looked up from germline, CDR1 is SQVTM and CDR2 is ANQGSEA. This CDR3 contains 15 residues. Complete variable domain (other parts from reference TRBV29-1 and TRBJ1-2): SAVISQKPSRDICQRGTSLTIQCQVDSQVTMMFWYRQQPGQSLTLIATANQGSEATYESGFVIDKFPISRPNLTFSTLTVSNMSPEDSSIYLCSVEDLSGFAGGYTFGSGTRLTVV.

The rearrangement joins TRBV6-5 to TRBJ1-2; a weak D match, TRBD1 (6 bases). Trimming shortened V by 6 bases and J by 8 bases, and 13 bases separated the two germline ends. Germline lookup yields CDR1 MNHEY and CDR2 SVGAGI. CDR3 length: 12 residues. Here the CDR3 DNA reads TGTGCCAGCAGCCGCCTGGGGGCGGGCTACACCTTC. It codes for CASSRLGAGYTF.

The J gene is TRBJ2-1, the V gene TRBV7-9; D gene uncertain. Germline CDR1 SEHNR, CDR2 FQNEAQ (reference sequence). V lost 8 bases to trimming and J lost 8 bases, with 10 bases between them. The CDR3 sequence is 11 residues long. The CDR3 here is CASYIKDEQFF. In DNA, the CDR3 is TGTGCCAGCTACATTAAAGATGAGCAGTTCTTC.

The chain is built from TRBV27 and TRBJ2-7, with D possibly being TRBD1 (5 bases). The CDR3 contains 16 residues. V was clipped by 6 bases and J by 6 bases, with 24 bases between them. The germline gives CDR1 MNHEY, CDR2 SMNVEV (reference sequence). This chain's CDR3 is CASRFVLGRILGEQYF. CDR3 nucleotides: TGTGCCAGCAGGTTCGTCCTGGGGCGTATATTAGGCGAGCAGTACTTC.

V is TRBV7-8 and J is TRBJ2-1, with D tentatively TRBD2 (6 bases). Germline V gene lookup returns CDR1 SGHVS and CDR2 FQNEAQ. CDR3 length: 17 residues. Trimming took off 1 base at V and 5 bases at J, with 18 bases between the two ends. CDR3 nucleotide sequence: TGTGCCAGCAGCTTAGAGGGGAGGAGGCCGGTCGACAATGAGCAGTTCTTC. Residues: CASSLEGRRPVDNEQFF.

The chain recombines TRBV27 with TRBJ2-5, with a possible D match to TRBD1 (6 bases). The V gene's germline CDR1 is MNHEY and CDR2 SMNVEV (reference sequence). The V and J ends lost 2 bases and 1 base respectively, with 11 bases between them. The CDR3 has 15 residues. CDR3 sequence: CASSLTGTRQETQYF. CDR3 coding DNA: TGTGCCAGCAGTTTAACCGGGACACGCCAAGAGACCCAGTACTTC.

This clone has just one count. The chain carries TRBV18 and TRBJ1-1, with D possibly TRBD1 on 5 matching bases. The CDR3 covers 14 residues. Trimming took 3 bases from V and 1 from J, leaving 9 bases between them. The germline CDR1 and CDR2 sequences are KGHSH and LQKENI. CDR3 loop: CASSPGGWNTEAFF. The CDR3, as DNA: TGTGCCAGCTCACCGGGGGGATGGAACACTGAAGCTTTCTTT.

V usage is TRBV4-2 and J usage is TRBJ1-1, with D maybe TRBD1 (6 bases). CDR1 and CDR2 (germline): LGHNA, YNFKEQ. The CDR3 is made up of 15 amino acids. Deletions cut 1 base from V and 3 bases from J, with 12 bases between. CDR3 DNA sequence: TGTGCCAGCAGCCAAGTGTCACGACAGGACACTGAAGCTTTCTTT. Protein sequence: CASSQVSRQDTEAFF.

V usage is TRBV10-2 and J usage is TRBJ1-1, with a possible D match to TRBD1 (5 bases). In germline, CDR1 is WSHSY, CDR2 SAAADI. The CDR3 loop spans 15 amino acids. V lost 2 bases and J lost 1, with 11 bases in between. CDR3 sequence reads: CASSEGGTANTEAFF. The DNA for the CDR3 is TGCGCCAGCAGTGAGGGGGGGACGGCGAACACTGAAGCTTTCTTT.

The CDR3 loop reads CASRSDRGRNIQYF. The CDR3 DNA reads as TGTGCCAGTAGATCGGACAGGGGGCGAAACATTCAGTACTTC. V usage is TRBV19 and J usage is TRBJ2-4; 11 bases fit TRBD1. Germline trimming cut 6 bases from V and 6 bases from J; bases unmatched to any gene: 4. This CDR3 is 14 amino acids long. Germline lookup yields CDR1 LNHDA and CDR2 SQIVND (reference sequence).

This sequence joins TRBV7-2 and TRBJ2-3; D unresolved. The germline V gene encodes CDR1 SGHTA and CDR2 FQGNSA. The CDR3 consists of 11 residues. Deletions cut 7 bases from V and 2 bases from J, with 4 bases between. CDR3 sequence reads: CASTNTDTQYF. CDR3 coding DNA: TGTGCCAGCACCAACACAGATACGCAGTATTTT.